These 26 T cell receptor beta chains share one sample of origin, sequenced in a study of PD-1 blockade in classical Hodgkin lymphoma. Profiled with immunoSEQ multiplex PCR; TCRdb holds only in-frame clones, not every one. The repertoire holds approximately 21,000 clones, 80% to 90% seen once, with roughly 6.1% in the top ten. Time point in this sample: newly diagnosed, previously untreated cHL patient sample. Through magnetic negative selection, CD8+ T cells were separated from PBMCs that had been thawed. The sample taken for sequencing was CD8+ T cells from blood. The receptors were gathered from a human donor with classical Hodgkin lymphoma.

For the CDR3, the DNA is TGTGCCAGCAGCCCCCGCGGACAGGGGAACTTATACGAGCAGTACTTC. It is translated as CASSPRGQGNLYEQYF. The rearrangement uses TRBV7-2 and TRBJ2-7; 9 bases line up with TRBD1. The CDR3 runs 16 residues. The V segment lost 5 bases and the J segment 4 bases; nucleotides outside the gene matches: 12. Germline V gene data show CDR1 as SGHTA and CDR2 as FQGNSA. Full variable domain (missing parts from reference TRBV7-2 and TRBJ2-7): GAGVSQSPSNKVTEKGKDVELRCDPISGHTALYWYRQSLGQGLEFLIYFQGNSAPDKSGLPSDRFSAERTGGSVSTLTIQRTQQEDSAVYLCASSPRGQGNLYEQYFGPGTRLTVT.

This clone has just one count. V is TRBV25-1 and J is TRBJ2-1; TRBD2 is a possible D gene (6 bases). Deletions cut 5 bases from V and 13 bases from J, with 9 bases between. Germline lookup yields CDR1 MGHDK and CDR2 SYGVNS. CDR3 size: 10 residues. The CDR3 DNA reads as TGTGCCAGCAGTTCCGGGAGACAGTTCTTC. Translation gives CASSSGRQFF.

This CDR3 reads CASSDINVDEQYF. The CDR3 nucleotides read TGCGCCAGCAGTGATATTAACGTGGACGAGCAGTACTTC. The rearrangement links TRBV10-2 to TRBJ2-7; unclear D gene. CDR3 size: 13 residues. Trimming removed 3 bases at V and 5 bases at J, with 11 bases between. Looked up from germline, CDR1 is WSHSY and CDR2 is SAAADI.

The gene calls are TRBV28 and TRBJ2-7; a possible D gene is TRBD2 (7 bases). This CDR3 contains 16 residues. V lost 4 bases and J 5 bases, leaving 21 bases between the germline ends. CDR1 is MDHEN and CDR2 is SYDVKM in the germline V gene. This chain's CDR3 is CASSSSGLRGADEQYF. The CDR3 nucleotides are TGTGCCAGCAGTTCCTCGGGACTCCGGGGGGCGGACGAGCAGTACTTC.

The chain recombines TRBV5-1 with TRBJ2-1, with 8 nucleotides matching TRBD2. Looked up from germline, CDR1 is SGHRS and CDR2 is YFSETQ. There are 15 residues in the CDR3. The junction had 11 bases not matched to a gene; V was cut back by 4 bases and J by 8 bases. CDR3 residues: CASSLGLGSFYEQFF. For the CDR3, the DNA is TGCGCCAGCAGCCTGGGACTAGGCAGCTTCTATGAGCAGTTCTTC.

The J gene is TRBJ2-1, the V gene TRBV11-1; a possible D gene is TRBD1 (5 bases). Germline CDR1 is SGHAT and CDR2 is FQDESV (reference sequence). This CDR3 contains 17 residues. V shed 1 base and J shed 0 bases, with 13 bases lying between them. CDR3 in amino acids: CASSLGHRISSYNEQFF. Written as DNA, the CDR3 is TGTGCCAGCAGCTTAGGCCACAGGATTAGCTCCTACAATGAGCAGTTCTTC. Full variable domain (rest looked up from reference TRBV11-1 and TRBJ2-1): EAEVAQSPRYKITEKSQAVAFWCDPISGHATLYWYRQILGQGPELLVQFQDESVVDDSQLPKDRFSAERLKGVDSTLKIQPAELGDSAMYLCASSLGHRISSYNEQFFGPGTRLTVL.

This clone occurred once. This chain joins TRBV19 and TRBJ2-1, with 7 bases identical to TRBD2. The trim removed 2 bases at V and 5 bases at J, leaving 6 bases unmatched. Germline CDR1 is LNHDA and CDR2 is SQIVND (reference sequence). CDR3 size: 15 residues. The CDR3 reads CASSISGGGDNEQFF. CDR3 nucleotide sequence: TGTGCCAGTAGTATAAGTGGCGGGGGTGACAATGAGCAGTTCTTC.

This chain links TRBV2 with TRBJ1-5; TRBD1 agrees at 7 bases. The trim removed 7 bases at V and 0 bases at J, leaving 12 bases unmatched. The CDR3 has 17 residues. CDR1 SNHLY and CDR2 FYNNEI come from the germline V gene. Written as DNA, the CDR3 is TGTGCCAGCACCGAATGGGCAGGGGGAAGTAGCAATCAGCCCCAGCATTTT. This translates into CASTEWAGGSSNQPQHF.

The rearrangement uses TRBV5-1 and TRBJ2-1; the match to TRBD2 covers 13 bases. CDR1 is SGHRS, CDR2 YFSETQ, per germline. With 5 bases clipped from V and 8 bases from J, the junction kept 10 bases outside the gene matches. CDR3 size: 16 residues. CDR3 coding DNA: TGCGCCAGCAGACCCGGGACTAGCGGGGAATGGGATGAGCAGTTCTTC. This gives the protein CASRPGTSGEWDEQFF.

This chain joins TRBV4-1 and TRBJ2-3; 10 nucleotides line up with TRBD2. Germline-derived CDR1 and CDR2 are MGHRA and YSYEKL. The CDR3 is made up of 18 amino acids. V lost 3 bases and J lost 3; bases outside the gene matches: 12. This CDR3 reads CASSHYTASGSKTDTQYF. CDR3 bases: TGCGCCAGCAGCCACTACACGGCTAGCGGGAGTAAGACAGATACGCAGTATTTT.

V and J are TRBV5-6 and TRBJ1-2, with 10 positions matching TRBD1. Germline trimming cut 0 bases from V and 7 bases from J; bases unmatched to any gene: 6. CDR3 length: 15 amino acids. Germline V gene sequence: CDR1 SGHDT, CDR2 YYEEEE. The CDR3 sequence is CASSLGRDRGLGYTF. The DNA of the CDR3 is TGTGCCAGCAGCTTGGGGCGGGACAGGGGCCTTGGCTACACCTTC. The full variable domain, rest sourced from reference TRBV5-6 and TRBJ1-2, is DAGVTQSPTHLIKTRGQQVTLRCSPKSGHDTVSWYQQALGQGPQFIFQYYEEEERQRGNFPDRFSGHQFPNYSSELNVNALLLGDSALYLCASSLGRDRGLGYTFGSGTRLTVV.

The chain recombines TRBV6-5 with TRBJ2-7, with 9 nucleotides matching TRBD2. The CDR3 runs to 14 residues. V was clipped by 5 bases and J by 6 bases; unmatched bases: 8. Germline V gene lookup returns CDR1 MNHEY and CDR2 SVGAGI. DNA of the CDR3: TGTGCCAGCAGTAGCGGGACTAGCTTTCCCGAGCAGTACTTC. Translation: CASSSGTSFPEQYF.

The rearrangement joins TRBV7-9 to TRBJ2-5; D perhaps matches TRBD1 (5 bases). Trimming took 8 bases from V and 1 from J, leaving 8 bases between them. The CDR3 is 12 amino acids. Germline lookup yields CDR1 SEHNR and CDR2 FQNEAQ (reference sequence). The CDR3 nucleotides are TGTGCCAGCCAGGGTCGCCAAGAGACCCAGTACTTC. It codes for CASQGRQETQYF.

The chain uses TRBV6-6 and TRBJ2-5; D is unresolved. The germline V gene has CDR1 MNHNY and CDR2 SVGAGI (reference sequence). The CDR3 is made up of 11 amino acids. V lost 4 bases to trimming and J lost 5 bases, with 5 bases between them. Here the CDR3 DNA reads TGTGCCAGCAGTTCCGGGGAGACCCAGTACTTC. Amino acid sequence: CASSSGETQYF.

This clone was seen a few times. This chain joins TRBV7-9 and TRBJ1-1, with a weak D call TRBD1 (5 bases). This CDR3 has 16 residues. V was clipped by 0 bases and J by 5 bases, with 16 bases between them. Germline CDR1 is SEHNR and CDR2 is FQNEAQ (reference sequence). The CDR3 DNA reads as TGTGCCAGCAGCTTAGCGCGCGACCCGAGGGGAACTGAAGCTTTCTTT. This encodes CASSLARDPRGTEAFF.

The CDR3 region is CASSSWPYLGDTQYF. CDR3 bases: TGTGCCAGCAGCTCGTGGCCCTACCTGGGAGATACGCAGTATTTT. This chain connects TRBV5-6 to TRBJ2-3, with D unclear. The V end lost 3 bases, the J end lost 5 bases, and 16 bases lay between the germline ends. The germline CDR1 and CDR2 sequences are SGHDT and YYEEEE. The CDR3 extends over 15 amino acids. Full variable domain (rest looked up from reference TRBV5-6 and TRBJ2-3): DAGVTQSPTHLIKTRGQQVTLRCSPKSGHDTVSWYQQALGQGPQFIFQYYEEEERQRGNFPDRFSGHQFPNYSSELNVNALLLGDSALYLCASSSWPYLGDTQYFGPGTRLTVL.

This chain links TRBV30 with TRBJ2-3; the D gene is possibly TRBD1 (5 bases). The V gene's germline CDR1 is GTSNPN and CDR2 SVGIG (reference sequence). The CDR3 has 15 amino acids. Trimming removed 2 bases at V and 1 base at J, with 13 bases between. Written as DNA, the CDR3 is TGTGCCTGGAGTCCAGACAGAGGCCGCACAGATACGCAGTATTTT. This gives the protein CAWSPDRGRTDTQYF.

This rearrangement joins TRBV6-1 to TRBJ2-4; the D is unclear. Germline CDR1 MNHNS, CDR2 SASEGT. The V and J ends lost 0 bases and 1 base respectively, with 7 bases between them. This CDR3 is 15 amino acids long. CDR3 bases: TGTGCCAGCAGTGAAGCTCCGGAGGCCAAAAACATTCAGTACTTC. It translates to CASSEAPEAKNIQYF.

This clone was seen only a few times. The chain employs TRBV27 and TRBJ1-3, with D unclear. Germline-derived CDR1 and CDR2 are MNHEY and SMNVEV (reference sequence). CDR3 length: 13 residues. V lost 4 bases to trimming and J lost 0 bases, with 4 bases between them. DNA of the CDR3: TGTGCCAGCAGTTACAGCTCTGGAAACACCATATATTTT. Its protein is CASSYSSGNTIYF.

This clone was observed a handful of times. DNA of the CDR3: TGTGCCAGCACCGCGGGGGGCAACTATAATCAGCCCCAGCATTTT. Its protein product is CASTAGGNYNQPQHF. The chain joins TRBV28 to TRBJ1-5; D may be TRBD1 (6 bases). The V and J ends lost 7 bases and 4 bases respectively, with 17 bases between them. This CDR3 comprises 15 residues. Per germline, CDR1 MDHEN and CDR2 SYDVKM.

This clone was counted a few times. This chain uses TRBV25-1 with TRBJ1-2; 10 nucleotides agree with TRBD1. The CDR3 loop spans 13 amino acids. CDR1 MGHDK and CDR2 SYGVNS come from the germline V gene. Trimming at V came to 5 bases and at J to 4 bases, leaving 1 base not matched to a gene. DNA for the CDR3: TGTGCCAGCAGTTGGACAGGGGGCTATGGCTACACCTTC. This encodes CASSWTGGYGYTF.

This chain links TRBV9 with TRBJ1-1; unclear D gene. The germline gives CDR1 SGDLS, CDR2 YYNGEE. Trimming took 4 bases from V and 8 from J, leaving 12 bases between them. The CDR3 spans 12 residues. CDR3 bases: TGTGCCAGCAGCACCCTGGGAGGGGAAGCTTTCTTT. It encodes CASSTLGGEAFF. The full variable domain, its missing parts supplied by reference TRBV9 and TRBJ1-1, is DSGVTQTPKHLITATGQRVTLRCSPRSGDLSVYWYQQSLDQGLQFLIQYYNGEERAKGNILERFSAQQFPDLHSELNLSSLELGDSALYFCASSTLGGEAFFGQGTRLTVV.

CDR3 DNA sequence: TGTGCCTGGAGTACCTCCGGGACAGGGATTAATGAAAAACTGTTTTTT. It encodes CAWSTSGTGINEKLFF. The chain carries TRBV30 and TRBJ1-4; 9 nucleotides agree with TRBD1. The V gene end was trimmed by 2 bases and the J gene end by 4 bases; junction bases not matched to a gene: 8. The CDR3 spans 16 residues. Germline CDR1 is GTSNPN and CDR2 is SVGIG (reference sequence).

This chain uses TRBV4-3 with TRBJ1-6; no reliable D call. Germline CDR1 is LGHNA and CDR2 is YSLEER. The CDR3 consists of 15 residues. Trimming took off 3 bases at V and 5 bases at J, with 11 bases between the two ends. CDR3 coding DNA: TGCGCCAGCAGCCACGGAATTGGGGATAATTCACCCCTCCACTTT. Residues: CASSHGIGDNSPLHF.

Sample share makes this clone medium-sized. This chain joins TRBV27 and TRBJ2-7, with a possible D match to TRBD1 (6 bases). There are 14 residues in the CDR3. Germline V CDR1 and CDR2: MNHEY, SMNVEV (reference sequence). V dropped 6 bases and J dropped 5 bases, with 17 bases sitting between them. For the CDR3, the DNA is TGTGCCAGCAGCCGCTACCATGGGGGCGACGAGCAGTACTTC. It codes for CASSRYHGGDEQYF.

This clone was counted only a few times. The V gene is TRBV27, the J gene TRBJ1-5; D is possibly TRBD1 (6 bases). V shed 6 bases and J shed 3 bases, with 24 bases lying between them. Germline V lookup: CDR1 MNHEY, CDR2 SMNVEV (reference sequence). The CDR3 spans 18 residues. The CDR3 spells CASSSFGGGGAVNQPQHF. In DNA form, the CDR3 reads TGTGCCAGCAGCTCTTTCGGGGGAGGGGGGGCCGTCAATCAGCCCCAGCATTTT.